This is a list of T cell receptor beta chains from one sample in a study of cytomegalovirus exposure and HLA in healthy donors. The assay was immunoSEQ multiplex PCR, and TCRdb's table has in-frame clones only and misses some. The sample shows approximately 170,000 clones, around 78% of them seen only once. Sequenced material: PBMCs. The source is a woman aged 40 to 55 in good health and CMV-seropositive. Each CDR3 is given with its conserved first and last residue. Part of the rows lack a size; the others show once, few, many or a class for expanded clones.

v_gene	abundance	j_gene	CDR3aa
TRBV6-5	NA	TRBJ2-7	CASRARGGHEQYF
TRBV6-6	NA	TRBJ2-7	CASSLRPGQGAYEQYF
TRBV9	NA	TRBJ2-7	CASSVATGGYEQYF
TRBV19	NA	TRBJ2-5	CASSTSIGLMETQYF
TRBV6-6	NA	TRBJ2-3	CAIAGWRDTQYF
TRBV6-4	once	TRBJ2-2	CASSSSAGELFF
TRBV19	NA	TRBJ1-1	CASSILIEGRYTEAFF
TRBV5-8	few	TRBJ1-1	CASSFEDRTEAFF
TRBV19	few	TRBJ2-4	CASRGSGAANIQYF
TRBV30	once	TRBJ2-5	CAWSPRLLRETQYF
TRBV2	few	TRBJ2-1	CASREQGYEQFF
TRBV11-2	NA	TRBJ1-6	CASSSGQINSPLHF
TRBV6-1	NA	TRBJ2-5	CASSVFQGLKETQYF
TRBV28	NA	TRBJ2-1	CASSLPGGPRNEQFF
TRBV7-9	NA	TRBJ1-4	CASRPGHGNEKLFF
TRBV6-1	NA	TRBJ1-4	CASSPGGTGNEKLFF
TRBV30	NA	TRBJ1-5	CAWTRRGSRQPQHF
TRBV30	NA	TRBJ2-2	CAWSPTQWNTGELFF
TRBV6-5	few	TRBJ1-1	CASRRDSPNTEAFF
TRBV6-5	NA	TRBJ1-1	CASSTRTGPNTEAFF
TRBV6-1	NA	TRBJ1-3	CASSPTRGGTIYF
TRBV18	NA	TRBJ1-2	CASSPPGQGPYGYTF
TRBV7-6	NA	TRBJ2-3	CASSLGLADTQYF
TRBV2	NA	TRBJ2-1	CASRTGTGERNEQFF
TRBV4-2	NA	TRBJ1-1	CASSHPDRGRSNTEAFF
TRBV19	NA	TRBJ2-1	CASTPFYEQFF
TRBV4-2	few	TRBJ2-7	CASSQTGGAYEQYF
TRBV4-3	NA	TRBJ1-4	CASSQDGQGLRKLFF
TRBV29-1	NA	TRBJ2-1	CSVAPGTFYNEQFF
TRBV27	NA	TRBJ1-6	CASSSGGRGQSPLHF
TRBV27	NA	TRBJ2-3	CASSFGTGFSTDTQYF